Following are 17 T cell receptor beta chains from one sample sequenced in a study of graft-versus-host responses after intestinal transplantation. The assay was immunoSEQ multiplex PCR, and TCRdb's table has in-frame clones only and misses some. The profile shows tens of thousands of clones, 85% to 95% of them singletons. Their specific antigens are unknown. The sequences come from unstimulated CD8+ T cells sorted from spleen or lymph node cells, collected before transplant. Source of these receptors: a human donor who was the organ donor for an intestinal transplant.

The V gene is TRBV29-1, the J gene TRBJ2-3; D possibly matches TRBD1 or TRBD2 (5 bases each). This CDR3 is built from 14 residues. The germline CDR1 and CDR2 sequences are SQVTM and ANQGSEA. The V end was cut by 6 bases, the J end by 2 bases, with 15 bases between. CDR3 in amino acids: CSVLGRGSTDTQYF. The CDR3 DNA sequence: TGCAGCGTCCTAGGTCGGGGCTCCACAGATACGCAGTATTTT.

Written as DNA, the CDR3 is TGTGCCAGCAGTGAAAGGTTAGAAGCAGATACGCAGTATTTT. Translation: CASSERLEADTQYF. The rearrangement uses TRBV6-4 and TRBJ2-3, with D unresolved. From germline, CDR1 is MRHNA and CDR2 SNTAGT. Trimming removed 3 bases from V and 4 bases from J, with 11 bases in between. The length of the CDR3 is 14 residues.

Here the CDR3 DNA reads TGTGCCAGTAGTACCGGGACAGTAGGGTCCTACGAGCAGTACTTC. Translated, it gives CASSTGTVGSYEQYF. This chain connects TRBV19 to TRBJ2-7; TRBD1 aligns across 7 bases. After removal of 4 bases from V and 1 base from J, the junction contained 7 bases not matched to a gene. This CDR3 has 15 amino acids. Germline CDR1 LNHDA, CDR2 SQIVND (reference sequence).

The chain is built from TRBV13 and TRBJ1-5; D not resolved. The V end lost 0 bases, the J end lost 3 bases, and 6 bases lay between the germline ends. CDR1 PRHDT and CDR2 FYEKMQ come from the germline V gene (reference sequence). The CDR3 has 14 amino acids. CDR3 region: CASSLGRNNQPQHF. In nucleotides, the CDR3 is TGTGCCAGCAGCTTAGGCCGAAACAATCAGCCCCAGCATTTT.

The chain uses TRBV9 and TRBJ2-7, with a tentative D call TRBD1 (5 bases). CDR3 size: 12 residues. CDR1 and CDR2 (germline): SGDLS, YYNGEE. V lost 4 bases and J lost 6, with 11 bases in between. CDR3 sequence: CASSPQGSEQYF. The CDR3 coding sequence is TGTGCCAGCAGCCCGCAGGGAAGCGAGCAGTACTTC. Looking up the rest from reference TRBV9 and TRBJ2-7 gives the full variable domain: DSGVTQTPKHLITATGQRVTLRCSPRSGDLSVYWYQQSLDQGLQFLIQYYNGEERAKGNILERFSAQQFPDLHSELNLSSLELGDSALYFCASSPQGSEQYFGPGTRLTVT.

V gene TRBV6-5 combines with J gene TRBJ2-7, with a possible D match to TRBD2 (5 bases). V lost 3 bases and J 6 bases, leaving 18 bases between the germline ends. The CDR3 length is 15 residues. Germline CDR1 reads MNHEY; CDR2 reads SVGAGI. CDR3 sequence reads: CASSYDYTPLGEQYF. The CDR3 region has the DNA TGTGCCAGCAGTTATGACTACACCCCGTTGGGCGAGCAGTACTTC.

The chain couples TRBV19 to TRBJ2-2; D perhaps matches TRBD1 (5 bases). This CDR3 is 12 amino acids long. Germline V CDR1 and CDR2: LNHDA, SQIVND (reference sequence). Trimming shortened V by 8 bases and J by 6 bases, and 10 bases separated the two germline ends. CDR3: CASGQGAGELFF. In nucleotides, the CDR3 is TGTGCCAGTGGCCAGGGTGCCGGGGAGCTGTTTTTT.

The CDR3 protein is CASSLWLRSTGELFF. Here the CDR3 DNA reads TGTGCCAGCAGCTTATGGCTTCGGAGCACCGGGGAGCTGTTTTTT. The chain uses TRBV11-2 and TRBJ2-2; D ambiguous. The CDR3 spans 15 residues. V lost 2 bases and J lost 4, with 11 bases in between. CDR1 and CDR2 (germline): SGHAT, FQNNGV.

The chain links TRBV6-5 to TRBJ2-7; possibly TRBD2 for D (6 bases). Germline V gives CDR1 MNHEY, CDR2 SVGAGI. Trimming cost V 7 bases and J 1 base, with 17 bases left between them. This CDR3 has 15 amino acids. CDR3 loop: CASKFSVAESYEQYF. Here the CDR3 DNA reads TGTGCCAGCAAGTTTTCGGTAGCGGAATCCTACGAGCAGTACTTC.

V usage is TRBV2 and J usage is TRBJ2-1; TRBD1 matches at 7 bases. Germline loops: CDR1 SNHLY, CDR2 FYNNEI. CDR3 length: 17 amino acids. The J segment lost 4 bases and the V segment lost 3 bases, leaving 12 bases of the junction unmatched. CDR3 sequence (DNA): TGTGCCAGCAGTGAGGCGGGCAGGGGGAGCTCTTACAATGAGCAGTTCTTC. Protein sequence: CASSEAGRGSSYNEQFF.

The count of this clone is one. The chain links TRBV19 to TRBJ2-1; D unresolved. Trimming took 6 bases from V and 3 from J, leaving 12 bases between them. The CDR3 has 14 amino acids. From germline, CDR1 is LNHDA and CDR2 SQIVND (reference sequence). CDR3 bases: TGTGCCAGTAGCGACTGGTCCCTCTACAATGAGCAGTTCTTC. Translation gives CASSDWSLYNEQFF.

This clone was picked up one time. The chain employs TRBV5-4 and TRBJ2-1; no clear D gene. Germline loops: CDR1 SGHNT, CDR2 YYREEE (reference sequence). This CDR3 contains 15 residues. Trimming removed 4 bases at V and 0 bases at J, with 11 bases between. This CDR3 is CASSPTPRSYNEQFF. The CDR3 bases are TGTGCCAGCAGCCCGACTCCCCGCTCCTACAATGAGCAGTTCTTC. Variable domain in full (rest from reference TRBV5-4 and TRBJ2-1): ETGVTQSPTHLIKTRGQQVTLRCSSQSGHNTVSWYQQALGQGPQFIFQYYREEENGRGNFPPRFSGLQFPNYSSELNVNALELDDSALYLCASSPTPRSYNEQFFGPGTRLTVL.

V gene TRBV6-1 combines with J gene TRBJ2-1, with 7 bases identical to TRBD1. There are 14 residues in the CDR3. Looked up from germline, CDR1 is MNHNS and CDR2 is SASEGT. V was clipped by 6 bases and J by 0 bases; unmatched bases: 2. The CDR3 DNA reads TGTGCCAGCAGGGACAGGAGCTCCTACAATGAGCAGTTCTTC. Its protein is CASRDRSSYNEQFF.

The V gene is TRBV11-2, the J gene TRBJ2-3; D unclear. V was shortened by 3 bases and J by 6 bases, with 19 bases between the two germline ends. This CDR3 has 16 amino acids. Germline CDR1 reads SGHAT; CDR2 reads FQNNGV. The CDR3 coding sequence is TGTGCCAGCAGCTTCGGGCGGTCCCCGTTGAGGGATACGCAGTATTTT. The encoded protein is CASSFGRSPLRDTQYF.

This sequence joins TRBV29-1 and TRBJ2-1; D is uncertain. The V gene's germline CDR1 is SQVTM and CDR2 ANQGSEA. Trimming pared 8 bases from V and 8 bases from J, leaving 13 bases between. This CDR3 is built from 11 residues. The CDR3 here is CSQQVAHEQFF. CDR3 sequence (DNA): TGCAGCCAGCAAGTGGCTCATGAGCAGTTCTTC.

The V gene is TRBV11-2, the J gene TRBJ1-3; TRBD1 matches at 7 bases. The germline gives CDR1 SGHAT, CDR2 FQNNGV. With 4 bases clipped from V and 4 bases from J, the junction kept 13 bases outside the gene matches. The CDR3 has 17 amino acids. The DNA for the CDR3 is TGTGCCAGCAGCTGGCCGACAGGGTCCACGTCAGGAAACACCATATATTTT. Its translation is CASSWPTGSTSGNTIYF.

V usage is TRBV28 and J usage is TRBJ2-7, with D unresolved. With 3 bases removed from V and 5 bases from J, the gap between germline ends came to 8 bases. CDR1 is MDHEN, CDR2 SYDVKM, per germline. The CDR3 sequence is 12 residues long. CDR3 DNA: TGTGCCAGCAGTTTTGGTGTCGACGAGCAGTACTTC. It codes for CASSFGVDEQYF. Complete variable domain (other parts from reference TRBV28 and TRBJ2-7): DVKVTQSSRYLVKRTGEKVFLECVQDMDHENMFWYRQDPGLGLRLIYFSYDVKMKEKGDIPEGYSVSREKKERFSLILESASTNQTSMYLCASSFGVDEQYFGPGTRLTVT.